This T cell receptor (beta chain) came from a study of blood T cell repertoires in COVID-19. At the level of the study: Sources were T cells, B-cell-depleted T cells, or PBMCs; the material itself was cDNA or gDNA.

The CDR3 runs to 12 residues. The ends were cut back, 4 bases at V and 11 bases at J, with 13 bases in the middle. In the original processing: Reference gene primer amplification gave estimated nucleated cell counts. TCRdb's copy holds only in-frame clones and misses some; the assay was immunoSEQ multiplex PCR. For V, J and clone size, that table is used; D and trimming come from the DNA. The sample includes roughly 290,000 clones, more than 70% seen only once; the top ten take less than 9.5%. The chain links TRBV12-3 or TRBV12-4 to TRBJ2-3, with D maybe TRBD2 (6 bases). The clonotype was recovered from a woman between 50 and 59 years old who had recovered from COVID-19. The sequenced material came from peripheral blood. CDR3: CASSSGGLGQYF. For the CDR3, the DNA is TGTGCCAGCAGTTCCGGGGGACTCGGGCAGTATTTT.